This TCR beta chain was identified in a study of CD8 T cells in Susac syndrome. High-throughput TCR beta sequencing covered peripheral CD8+ and CD4+ T cells. The multiple sclerosis controls consisted of treatment-naive patients with relapsing-remitting disease, either stable or active. The CDR3 has 16 amino acids. The germline V gene has CDR1 LGHDT and CDR2 YNNKEL (reference sequence). After removal of 4 bases from V and 2 bases from J, the junction contained 11 bases not matched to a gene. RNA, at roughly 0.5 to 1 ug, was reverse transcribed with random hexamers. The immunoSEQ assay covered 54 Vbeta and 13 Jbeta segments for CDR3. Using its own MiXCR run on the immunoSEQ multiplex PCR reads, TCRdb lists one record per CDR3 protein. The data contain some 150,000 distinct CDR3 sequences, over 85% of them singletons.

Sequenced sample: CD8+ T cells from PBMCs. The receptor was isolated from a human donor with multiple sclerosis. This chain links TRBV3-1 with TRBJ2-7, with TRBD1 identical over 7 bases. CDR3 nucleotides: TGTGCCAGCAGCCGAACCATGGGGACAGACGCCTACGAGCAGTACTTC. Translating it yields CASSRTMGTDAYEQYF.